These 7 T cell receptor beta chains share one sample of origin, sequenced in a study of T cell responses to AZD1222 COVID-19 vaccine (TCRdb year 2021). The library was prepared using the immunoSEQ multiplex PCR assay. As stored in TCRdb, this immuneACCESS dataset retains in-frame rearrangements with V and J assigned. A fraction of the clones does not appear; measured against another copy, unresolved V genes explain less than half of the discrepancy, and the remainder lacks a known reason. Across this sample there are 87,000 or so clones, with 85% to 90% seen only once. The ten largest clones represent over 7.5% of the sample. The time point label, as the study defines it: baseline before first vaccination. The specimen comprised peripheral blood, sampled on day 0 of AZD1222 vaccination. Receptor source: an adult in good health.

Here the CDR3 reads CASSQEGYRVNYGYTF. In DNA, the CDR3 is TGCGCCAGCAGCCAAGAGGGGTACAGGGTCAACTATGGCTACACCTTC. The J gene is TRBJ1-2, the V gene TRBV4-3, with D possibly matching TRBD1 (6 bases). CDR1 and CDR2 (germline): LGHNA, YSLEER. V was cut by 0 bases and J by 2 bases, with 13 bases left in between. The CDR3 has 16 amino acids.

The CDR3 DNA follows: TGTGCCAGCTCACTTACTGGGACCACTAGCACAGATACGCAGTATTTT. Translation gives CASSLTGTTSTDTQYF. This chain uses TRBV18 with TRBJ2-3; D tentatively reads TRBD1 or TRBD2 (5 bases each). Germline V gene lookup returns CDR1 KGHSH and CDR2 LQKENI. The V end was cut by 4 bases, the J end by 0 bases, with 14 bases between. The CDR3 has 16 amino acids.

This rearrangement joins TRBV28 to TRBJ2-3; D remains unclear. CDR3 length equals 17 residues. In germline, CDR1 is MDHEN, CDR2 SYDVKM. V was trimmed by 3 bases and J by 2 bases, leaving 18 bases between them. The CDR3 sequence is CASSFVYHITNTDTQYF. For the CDR3, the DNA is TGTGCCAGCAGTTTCGTTTACCACATAACAAACACAGATACGCAGTATTTT. Looking up the rest from reference TRBV28 and TRBJ2-3 gives the full variable domain: DVKVTQSSRYLVKRTGEKVFLECVQDMDHENMFWYRQDPGLGLRLIYFSYDVKMKEKGDIPEGYSVSREKKERFSLILESASTNQTSMYLCASSFVYHITNTDTQYFGPGTRLTVL.

The gene calls are TRBV14 and TRBJ1-2, with D unclear. The germline gives CDR1 SGHDN, CDR2 FVKESK. Deletions cut 1 base from V and 8 bases from J, with 11 bases between. The CDR3 extends over 13 amino acids. Written as DNA, the CDR3 is TGTGCCAGCAGCCAAGTAGATTTCTACGGCTACACCTTC. It specifies CASSQVDFYGYTF.

This clone has just one count. The chain recombines TRBV7-9 with TRBJ1-4, with 11 bases lining up with TRBD1. Per germline, CDR1 SEHNR and CDR2 FQNEAQ (reference sequence). This CDR3 is built from 15 residues. J gave up 7 bases and V 3 bases, and 4 bases lay outside the gene matches. The chain's CDR3 is CASSFVGTGGEKLFF. CDR3 nucleotides: TGTGCCAGCAGCTTTGTCGGGACAGGGGGTGAAAAACTGTTTTTT.

This chain uses TRBV6-5 with TRBJ2-5, with 7 bases fitting TRBD2. The V and J ends lost 4 bases and 7 bases, in that order; junction bases with no gene match: 15. The CDR3 contains 16 residues. The germline gives CDR1 MNHEY, CDR2 SVGAGI. The CDR3 nucleotides read TGTGCCAGCAGTTTGGGCCCGGGGGAGGGTCTGGGGACCCAGTACTTC. Protein: CASSLGPGEGLGTQYF.

CDR3 in DNA: TGTGCCAGCAGTGACTCGTTATCTGGGGCCAACGTCCTGACTTTC. Translating it yields CASSDSLSGANVLTF. The genes are TRBV6-4 and TRBJ2-6; no clear D gene. V lost 0 bases and J 1 base, leaving 4 bases between the germline ends. CDR3 length: 15 amino acids. Germline V gene lookup returns CDR1 MRHNA and CDR2 SNTAGT.